The subject of this entry is one T cell receptor beta chain. What it binds is not known. The sample is drawn from a study of shared clonotypes between healthy human individuals. CD45RO-negative cells were positively selected for CCR7, leaving out terminally differentiated effector memory CD45RA+ cells. Overall study results and limits: Sequencing depth was predicted to influence how clonotypes are shared among donors.

TCRdb's table, derived via immunoSEQ multiplex PCR, lists solely in-frame clones and lacks some. In the table there are hundreds of thousands of clones, around 96% of which are singletons. Sequenced material: naive CD8+ T cells sorted from blood. The TCR comes from a woman in her twenties or thirties in good health.

CDR3 region: CASSESRDRPYEQYF. Here the CDR3 DNA reads TGTGCCAGCAGTGAATCCCGGGACAGGCCATACGAGCAGTACTTC. The V gene is TRBV2, the J gene TRBJ2-7; 8 bases agree with TRBD1. CDR3 size: 15 residues. V shed 2 bases and J 4 bases; nucleotides not matched to a gene: 7. Germline CDR1 is SNHLY and CDR2 is FYNNEI.